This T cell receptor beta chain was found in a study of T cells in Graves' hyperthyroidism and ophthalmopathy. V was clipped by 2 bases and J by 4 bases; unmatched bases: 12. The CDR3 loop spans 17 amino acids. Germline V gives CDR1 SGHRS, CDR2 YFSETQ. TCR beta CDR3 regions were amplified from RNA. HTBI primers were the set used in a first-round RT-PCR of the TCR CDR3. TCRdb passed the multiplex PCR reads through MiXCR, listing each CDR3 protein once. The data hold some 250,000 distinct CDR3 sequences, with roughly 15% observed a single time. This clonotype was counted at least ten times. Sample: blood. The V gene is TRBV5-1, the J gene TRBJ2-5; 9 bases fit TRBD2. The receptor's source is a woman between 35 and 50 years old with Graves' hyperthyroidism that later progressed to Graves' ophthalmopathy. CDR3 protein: CASSFGHSGRGGETQYF. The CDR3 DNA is TGCGCCAGCAGCTTCGGCCATAGCGGGAGAGGGGGAGAGACCCAGTACTTC.